This T cell receptor (beta chain) came from a study of CD8+ T cells in alopecia areata. Across the whole study: Twice a day, 5 to 10 mg of oral tofacitinib was administered to treated patients.

RNA was isolated and reverse transcribed to cDNA, the sequencing template. The protocol was immunoSEQ multiplex PCR, while the TCRdb copy is restricted to in-frame clones and leaves out a portion. The sample records more than 85,000 clones, 35% to 45% being singletons. The germline V gene encodes CDR1 SGHRS and CDR2 YFSETQ. CDR3 length: 14 residues. V lost 4 bases to trimming and J lost 6 bases; unmatched junction nucleotides: 6. With respect to this clone: Its cognate antigen is unknown.

Separation by sorting yielded CD4+ and CD8+ T cells from PBMCs. Study results and limitations: Normal skin's resident alphabeta T cells are sequenced alongside lesional scalp T cells. Between patients, shared TCR sequences were less clear than in mice. This was possibly due in part to HLA diversity in the patient population.

This sequence was found in a human donor with alopecia areata. V is TRBV5-1 and J is TRBJ2-3; 9 nucleotides match TRBD1. Sequencing input: CD4+ T cells sorted from blood. In nucleotides, the CDR3 is TGCGCCAGCAGCCCCGGACAGGGGTCGGATACGCAGTATTTT. As protein: CASSPGQGSDTQYF. The whole variable domain, remainder taken from reference TRBV5-1 and TRBJ2-3, is KAGVTQTPRYLIKTRGQQVTLSCSPISGHRSVSWYQQTPGQGLQFLFEYFSETQRNKGNFPGRFSGRQFSNSRSEMNVSTLELGDSALYLCASSPGQGSDTQYFGPGTRLTVL.